This T cell receptor (beta chain) was recorded in a study of OX40 agonist ivuxolimab in advanced cancers. V was shortened by 7 bases and J by 3 bases, with 20 bases between the two germline ends. The germline gives CDR1 LNHDA, CDR2 SQIVND (reference sequence). This CDR3 has 16 residues. Generated by immunoSEQ multiplex PCR, the TCRdb table keeps only in-frame clones and is missing some. Among fewer than 90,000 clones, approximately 86% were seen once, and the ten largest hold about 2.2%. Specimen: CD4+ or CD8+ T cells sorted from blood, collected in a trial of the OX40 agonist ivuxolimab. V usage is TRBV19 and J usage is TRBJ2-3; D possibly uses TRBD1 or TRBD2 (5 bases each). The TCR was taken from an adult with an advanced solid tumor such as melanoma, head and neck, liver or kidney cancer. CDR3 sequence: CASTPGARKATDTQYF. CDR3 sequence (DNA): TGTGCCAGTACCCCCGGGGCTAGAAAGGCGACAGATACGCAGTATTTT.